The source of this T cell receptor beta chain is a study of vaccination effects on CD4 cells after COVID-19. Measured with immunoSEQ multiplex PCR; TCRdb has only the in-frame clones, and not every one. Among about 22,000 clones listed, about three quarters were seen once. To note about this clone: What it recognizes is unknown.

Germline V gene lookup returns CDR1 WNHNN and CDR2 SYGVQD (reference sequence). The CDR3 length is 15 residues. V gave up 3 bases and J gave up 0 bases, with 10 bases separating them. Findings of the study overall: Among infection- and vaccine-induced clones, marked clonal contraction occurred late after vaccination. Small numbers of convalescent patients limited the study. It also lacked early post-infection timepoints.

With the ViraFEST assay, the study expanded antigen-specific CD4+ T cells using viral peptide pools, then sequenced them. Around day 10 of culture, CD4+ T cells were separated out. People in the vaccine group had not been infected with SARS-CoV-2 before, and their nucleocapsid antibodies were negative. Sequenced material: CD4+ T cells from PBMCs cultured with HCoV-229E spike peptides, taken before COVID-19 vaccination. The chain couples TRBV10-1 to TRBJ2-3, with a weak D call TRBD1 (5 bases). This TCR derives from a human donor who received a COVID-19 vaccine. The CDR3 reads CASSDSRGSTDTQYF. Here the CDR3 DNA reads TGCGCCAGCAGTGATAGTAGGGGTAGCACAGATACGCAGTATTTT.